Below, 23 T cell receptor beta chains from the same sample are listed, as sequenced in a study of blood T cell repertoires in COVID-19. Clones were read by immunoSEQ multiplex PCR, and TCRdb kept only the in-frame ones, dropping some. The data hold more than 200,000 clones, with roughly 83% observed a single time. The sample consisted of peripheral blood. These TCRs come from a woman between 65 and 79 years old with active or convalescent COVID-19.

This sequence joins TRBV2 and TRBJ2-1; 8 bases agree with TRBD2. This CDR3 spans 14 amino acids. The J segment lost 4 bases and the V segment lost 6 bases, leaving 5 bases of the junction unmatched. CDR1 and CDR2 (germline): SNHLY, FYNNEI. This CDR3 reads CASSRLASYNEQFF. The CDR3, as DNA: TGTGCCAGCAGCCGACTAGCGAGTTACAATGAGCAGTTCTTC.

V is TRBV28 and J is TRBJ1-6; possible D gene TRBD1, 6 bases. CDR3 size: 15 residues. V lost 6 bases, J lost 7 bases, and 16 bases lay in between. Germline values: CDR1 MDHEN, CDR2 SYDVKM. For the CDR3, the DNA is TGTGCCAGCAGGGGGGGGAGGGGGGAAAATTCACCCCTCCACTTT. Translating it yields CASRGGRGENSPLHF.

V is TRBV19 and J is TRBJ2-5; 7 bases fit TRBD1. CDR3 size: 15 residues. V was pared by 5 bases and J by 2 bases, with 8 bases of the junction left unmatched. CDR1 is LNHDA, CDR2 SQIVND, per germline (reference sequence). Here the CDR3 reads CASSEQGLGQETQYF. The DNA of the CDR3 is TGTGCCAGTAGTGAACAGGGGTTGGGGCAAGAGACCCAGTACTTC.

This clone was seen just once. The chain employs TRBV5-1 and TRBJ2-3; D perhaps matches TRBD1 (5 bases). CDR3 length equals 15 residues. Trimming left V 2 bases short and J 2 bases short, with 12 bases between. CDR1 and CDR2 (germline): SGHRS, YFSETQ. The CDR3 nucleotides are TGCGCCAGCAGCTTTGGGGCAGGGAACACAGATACGCAGTATTTT. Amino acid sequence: CASSFGAGNTDTQYF.

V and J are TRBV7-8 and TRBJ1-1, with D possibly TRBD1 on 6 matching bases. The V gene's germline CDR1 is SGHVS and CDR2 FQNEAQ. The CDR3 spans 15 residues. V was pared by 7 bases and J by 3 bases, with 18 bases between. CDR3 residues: CASIPGRGAYTEAFF. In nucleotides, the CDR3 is TGTGCCAGCATTCCAGGGCGGGGGGCATACACTGAAGCTTTCTTT.

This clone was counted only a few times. CDR3 nucleotide sequence: TGCGCCAGCGGTATCGGACAGGCCGTGGGGGGCTACACCTTC. Its protein is CASGIGQAVGGYTF. The V and J genes are TRBV5-1 and TRBJ1-2, with TRBD1 matching 7 bases. This CDR3 is built from 14 residues. The V gene's germline CDR1 is SGHRS and CDR2 YFSETQ. V trimming: 7 bases; J trimming: 8 bases; junction bases outside the gene matches: 14.

In DNA, the CDR3 is TGTGCCAGCAGTGAGGGACAGGGAAACACAGATACGCAGTATTTT. Translated: CASSEGQGNTDTQYF. This chain uses TRBV6-1 with TRBJ2-3, with TRBD1 identical over 9 bases. The CDR3 spans 15 residues. V trimming: 3 bases; J trimming: 2 bases; junction bases outside the gene matches: 3. Germline V gene lookup returns CDR1 MNHNS and CDR2 SASEGT.

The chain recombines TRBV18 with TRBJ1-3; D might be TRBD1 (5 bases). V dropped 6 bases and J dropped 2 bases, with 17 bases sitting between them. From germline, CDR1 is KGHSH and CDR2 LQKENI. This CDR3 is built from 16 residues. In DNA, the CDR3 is TGTGCCAGCTCCCCTCAAGTCCCGACAGCTGGAAACACCATATATTTT. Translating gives CASSPQVPTAGNTIYF.

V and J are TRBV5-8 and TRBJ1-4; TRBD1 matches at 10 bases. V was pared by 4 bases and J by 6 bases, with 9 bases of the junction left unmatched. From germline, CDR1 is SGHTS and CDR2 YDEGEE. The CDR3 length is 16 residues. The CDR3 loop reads CASSRTGQGLDEKLFF. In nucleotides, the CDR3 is TGTGCCAGCAGCCGGACGGGACAGGGGTTGGATGAAAAACTGTTTTTT.

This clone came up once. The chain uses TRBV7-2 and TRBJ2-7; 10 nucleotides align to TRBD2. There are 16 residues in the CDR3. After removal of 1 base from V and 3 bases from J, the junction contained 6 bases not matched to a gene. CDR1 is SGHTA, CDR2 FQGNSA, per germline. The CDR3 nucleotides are TGTGCCAGCAGCTTAGTAGCTAGCGGGGGATACTACGAGCAGTACTTC. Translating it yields CASSLVASGGYYEQYF.

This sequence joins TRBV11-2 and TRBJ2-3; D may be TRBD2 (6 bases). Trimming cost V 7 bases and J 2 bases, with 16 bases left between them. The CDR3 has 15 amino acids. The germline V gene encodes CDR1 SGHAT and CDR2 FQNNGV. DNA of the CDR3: TGTGCCAGCACTGACCAGCGGGCGGACACAGATACGCAGTATTTT. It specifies CASTDQRADTDTQYF.

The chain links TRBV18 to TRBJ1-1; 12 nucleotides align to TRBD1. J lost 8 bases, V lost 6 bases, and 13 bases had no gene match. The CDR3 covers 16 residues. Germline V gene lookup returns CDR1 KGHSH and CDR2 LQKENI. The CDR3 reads CASSPGTGGVGYEAFF. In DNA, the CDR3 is TGTGCCAGCTCCCCCGGGACAGGGGGCGTGGGGTACGAAGCTTTCTTT.

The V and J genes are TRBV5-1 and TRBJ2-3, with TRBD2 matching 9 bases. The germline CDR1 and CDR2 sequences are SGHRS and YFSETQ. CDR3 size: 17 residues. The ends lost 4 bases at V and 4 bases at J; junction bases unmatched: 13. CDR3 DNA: TGCGCCAGCAGCCGGGACTTGGCGGGAGGGGGATCAGATACGCAGTATTTT. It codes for CASSRDLAGGGSDTQYF.

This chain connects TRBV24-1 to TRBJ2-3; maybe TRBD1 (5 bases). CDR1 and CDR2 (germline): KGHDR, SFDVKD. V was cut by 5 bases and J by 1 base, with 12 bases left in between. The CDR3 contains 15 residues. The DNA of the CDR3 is TGTGCCACCAGTGCAGCACAGGAAGGCACAGATACGCAGTATTTT. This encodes CATSAAQEGTDTQYF.

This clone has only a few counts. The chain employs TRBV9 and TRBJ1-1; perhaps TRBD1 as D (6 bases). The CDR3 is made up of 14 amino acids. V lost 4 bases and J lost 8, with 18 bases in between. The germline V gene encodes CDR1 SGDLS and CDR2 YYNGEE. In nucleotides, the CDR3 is TGTGCCAGCAGCCCATCGGGGGGGCTCAGAGAAGCTTTCTTT. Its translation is CASSPSGGLREAFF.

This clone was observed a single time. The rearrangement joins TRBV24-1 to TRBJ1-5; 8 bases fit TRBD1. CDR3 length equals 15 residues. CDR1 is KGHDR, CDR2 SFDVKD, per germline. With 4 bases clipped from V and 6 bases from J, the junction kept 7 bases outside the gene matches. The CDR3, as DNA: TGTGCCACCAGTGAACGGACAGGGTCAGGTCAGCCCCAGCATTTT. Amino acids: CATSERTGSGQPQHF.

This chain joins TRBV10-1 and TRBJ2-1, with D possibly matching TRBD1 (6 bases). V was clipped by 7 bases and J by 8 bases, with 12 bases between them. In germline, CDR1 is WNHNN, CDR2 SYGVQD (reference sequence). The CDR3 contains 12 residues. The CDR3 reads CASNTGSDEQFF. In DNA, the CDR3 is TGCGCCAGCAATACAGGGTCCGATGAGCAGTTCTTC.

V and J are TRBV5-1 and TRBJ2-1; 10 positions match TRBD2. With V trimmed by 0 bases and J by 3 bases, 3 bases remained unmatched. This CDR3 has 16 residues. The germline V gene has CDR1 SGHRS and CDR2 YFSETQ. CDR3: CASSLVLAGDYNEQFF. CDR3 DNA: TGCGCCAGCAGCTTGGTGCTAGCGGGGGACTACAATGAGCAGTTCTTC.

The CDR3: CAISDGGGGQPQHF. The CDR3 DNA follows: TGTGCCATCAGTGATGGCGGGGGAGGTCAGCCCCAGCATTTT. V and J are TRBV10-3 and TRBJ1-5, with D perhaps matching TRBD1 (5 bases). Germline V gene lookup returns CDR1 ENHRY and CDR2 SYGVKD. Trimming took 3 bases from V and 6 from J, leaving 12 bases between them. CDR3 length: 14 amino acids.

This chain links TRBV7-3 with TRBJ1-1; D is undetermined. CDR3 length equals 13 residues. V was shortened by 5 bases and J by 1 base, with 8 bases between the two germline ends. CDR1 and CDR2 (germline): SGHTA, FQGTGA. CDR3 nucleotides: TGTGCCAGCAGCCGCGGGCAGAACACTGAAGCTTTCTTT. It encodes CASSRGQNTEAFF.

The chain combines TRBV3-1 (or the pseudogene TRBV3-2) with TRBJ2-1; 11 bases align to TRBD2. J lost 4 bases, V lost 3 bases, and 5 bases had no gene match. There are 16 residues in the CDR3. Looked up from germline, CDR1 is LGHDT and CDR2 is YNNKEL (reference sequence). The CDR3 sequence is CASSHPGTSGYNEQFF. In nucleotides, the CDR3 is TGTGCCAGCAGCCACCCCGGGACTAGCGGATACAATGAGCAGTTCTTC.

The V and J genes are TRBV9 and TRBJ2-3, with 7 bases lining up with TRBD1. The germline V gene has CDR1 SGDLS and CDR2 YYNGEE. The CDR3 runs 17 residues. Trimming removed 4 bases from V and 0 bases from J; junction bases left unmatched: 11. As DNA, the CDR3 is TGTGCCAGCAGCCCCCGCCCGGGACAGCTCAGCACAGATACGCAGTATTTT. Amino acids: CASSPRPGQLSTDTQYF.

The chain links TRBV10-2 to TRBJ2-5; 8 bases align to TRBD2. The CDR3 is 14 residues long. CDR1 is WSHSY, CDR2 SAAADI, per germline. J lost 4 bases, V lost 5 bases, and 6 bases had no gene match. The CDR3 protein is CASSNGGEGETQYF. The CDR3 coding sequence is TGCGCCAGCAGTAACGGGGGGGAGGGAGAGACCCAGTACTTC.